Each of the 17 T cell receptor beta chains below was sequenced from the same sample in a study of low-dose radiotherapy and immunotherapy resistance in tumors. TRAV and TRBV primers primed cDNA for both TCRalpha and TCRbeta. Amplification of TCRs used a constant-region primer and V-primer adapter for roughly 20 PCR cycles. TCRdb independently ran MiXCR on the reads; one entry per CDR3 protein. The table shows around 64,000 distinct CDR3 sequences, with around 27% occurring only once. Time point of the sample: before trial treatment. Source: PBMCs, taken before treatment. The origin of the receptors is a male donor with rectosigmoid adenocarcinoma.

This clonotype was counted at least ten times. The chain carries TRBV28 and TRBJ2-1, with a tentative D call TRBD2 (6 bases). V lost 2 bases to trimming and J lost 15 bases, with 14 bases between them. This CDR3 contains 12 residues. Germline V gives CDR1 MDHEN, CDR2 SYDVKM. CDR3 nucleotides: TGTGCCAGCAGTTTAGGGACTGTCCGGTGGTTCTTC. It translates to CASSLGTVRWFF. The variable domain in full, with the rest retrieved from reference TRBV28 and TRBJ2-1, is DVKVTQSSRYLVKRTGEKVFLECVQDMDHENMFWYRQDPGLGLRLIYFSYDVKMKEKGDIPEGYSVSREKKERFSLILESASTNQTSMYLCASSLGTVRWFFGPGTRLTVL.

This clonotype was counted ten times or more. The CDR3 coding sequence is TGTGCCAGCAGCTTAGATTCTCCCCGCTACGAGCAGTACTTC. Its protein product is CASSLDSPRYEQYF. The chain joins TRBV7-9 to TRBJ2-7; D not certain. The germline V and J ends were trimmed by 1 base and 3 bases, with 10 bases remaining between them. The CDR3 length is 14 residues. Germline V gene sequence: CDR1 SEHNR, CDR2 FQNEAQ (reference sequence).

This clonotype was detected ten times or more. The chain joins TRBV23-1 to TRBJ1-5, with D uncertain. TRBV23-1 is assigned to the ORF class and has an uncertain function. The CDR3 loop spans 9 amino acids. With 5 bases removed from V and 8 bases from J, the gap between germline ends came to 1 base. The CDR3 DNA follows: TGCGCCAGCAGTGAGCCCCAGCATTTT. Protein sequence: CASSEPQHF.

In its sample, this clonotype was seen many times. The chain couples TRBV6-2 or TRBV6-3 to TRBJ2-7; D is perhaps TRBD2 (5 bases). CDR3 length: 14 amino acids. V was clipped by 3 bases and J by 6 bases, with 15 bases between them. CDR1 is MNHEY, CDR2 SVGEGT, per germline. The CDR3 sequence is CASSYLERASEQYF. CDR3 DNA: TGTGCCAGCAGTTATTTGGAGAGGGCGAGCGAGCAGTACTTC.

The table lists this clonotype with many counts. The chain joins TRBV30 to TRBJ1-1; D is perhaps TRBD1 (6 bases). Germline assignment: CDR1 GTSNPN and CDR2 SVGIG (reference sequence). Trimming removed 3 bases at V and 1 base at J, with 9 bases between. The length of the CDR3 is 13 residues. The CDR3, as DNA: TGTGCCTGGAGGACAGGACCGAACACTGAAGCTTTCTTT. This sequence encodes CAWRTGPNTEAFF.

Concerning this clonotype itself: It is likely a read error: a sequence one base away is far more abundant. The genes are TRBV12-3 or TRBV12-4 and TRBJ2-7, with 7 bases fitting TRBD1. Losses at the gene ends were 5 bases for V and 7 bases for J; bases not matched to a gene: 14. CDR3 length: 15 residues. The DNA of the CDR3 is TGTGCCAGCAGTGACAGGGAATCAACCTACAATGAGCAGTACTTC. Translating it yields CASSDRESTYNEQYF.

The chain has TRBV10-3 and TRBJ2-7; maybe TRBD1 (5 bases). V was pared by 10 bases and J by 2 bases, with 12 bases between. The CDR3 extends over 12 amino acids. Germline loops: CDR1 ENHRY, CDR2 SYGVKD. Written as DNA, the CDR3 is TGTGCCACCTCGGACATCGCCTACGAGCAGTACTTC. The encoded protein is CATSDIAYEQYF.

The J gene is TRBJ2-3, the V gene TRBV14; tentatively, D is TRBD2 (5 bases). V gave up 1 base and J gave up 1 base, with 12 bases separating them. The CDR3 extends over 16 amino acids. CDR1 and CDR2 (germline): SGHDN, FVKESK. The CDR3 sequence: CASSQVRRARTDTQYF. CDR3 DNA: TGTGCCAGCAGCCAAGTACGGCGGGCACGCACAGATACGCAGTATTTT.

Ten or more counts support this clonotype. As DNA, the CDR3 is TGTGCCAGCAGCTCGAACCGGGGAGGCAGTTCACCCCTCCACTTT. Translation gives CASSSNRGGSSPLHF. This chain links TRBV7-2 with TRBJ1-6; D is undetermined. CDR1 is SGHTA, CDR2 FQGNSA, per germline. V was pared by 4 bases and J by 9 bases, with 16 bases between. CDR3 length: 15 residues.

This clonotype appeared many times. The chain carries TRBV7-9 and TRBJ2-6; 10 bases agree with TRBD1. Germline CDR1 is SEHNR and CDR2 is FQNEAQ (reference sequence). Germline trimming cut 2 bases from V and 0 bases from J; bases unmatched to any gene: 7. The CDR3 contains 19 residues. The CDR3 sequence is CASSLRPGQGRSGANVLTF. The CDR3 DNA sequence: TGTGCCAGCAGCTTACGGCCGGGACAGGGGCGCTCTGGGGCCAACGTCCTGACTTTC.

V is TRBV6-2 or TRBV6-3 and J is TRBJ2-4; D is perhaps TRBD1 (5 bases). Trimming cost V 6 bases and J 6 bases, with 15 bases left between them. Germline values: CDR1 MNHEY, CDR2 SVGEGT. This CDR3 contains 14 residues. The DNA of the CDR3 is TGTGCCAGCAGCTTAAATCAGGGTGCAAACATTCAGTACTTC. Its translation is CASSLNQGANIQYF.

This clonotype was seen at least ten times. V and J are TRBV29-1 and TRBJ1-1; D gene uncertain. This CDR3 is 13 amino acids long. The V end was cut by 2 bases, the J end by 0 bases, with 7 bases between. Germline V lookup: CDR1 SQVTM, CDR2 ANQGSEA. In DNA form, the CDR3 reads TGCAGCGTTGAACAGAACATGAACACTGAAGCTTTCTTT. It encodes CSVEQNMNTEAFF.

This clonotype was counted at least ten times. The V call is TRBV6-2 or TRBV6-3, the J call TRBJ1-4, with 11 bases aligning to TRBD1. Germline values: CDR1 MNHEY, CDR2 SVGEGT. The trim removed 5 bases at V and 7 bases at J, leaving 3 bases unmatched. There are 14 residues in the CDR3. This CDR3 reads CASSLGTGGEKLFF. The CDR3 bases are TGTGCCAGCAGTCTTGGGACAGGGGGTGAAAAACTGTTTTTT.

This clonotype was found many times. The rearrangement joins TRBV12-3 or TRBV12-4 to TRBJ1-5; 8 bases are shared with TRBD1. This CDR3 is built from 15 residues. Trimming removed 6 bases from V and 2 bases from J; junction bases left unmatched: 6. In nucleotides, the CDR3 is TGTGCCAGCAGGCAAGGACAGGGCCGCAATCAGCCCCAGCATTTT. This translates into CASRQGQGRNQPQHF.

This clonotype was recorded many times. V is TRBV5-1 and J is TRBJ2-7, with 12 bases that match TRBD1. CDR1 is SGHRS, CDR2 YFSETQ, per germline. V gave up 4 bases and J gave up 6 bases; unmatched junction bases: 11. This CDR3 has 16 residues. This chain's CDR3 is CASSPFPGTGGVEQYF. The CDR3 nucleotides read TGCGCCAGCAGCCCATTCCCCGGGACAGGGGGCGTCGAGCAGTACTTC.

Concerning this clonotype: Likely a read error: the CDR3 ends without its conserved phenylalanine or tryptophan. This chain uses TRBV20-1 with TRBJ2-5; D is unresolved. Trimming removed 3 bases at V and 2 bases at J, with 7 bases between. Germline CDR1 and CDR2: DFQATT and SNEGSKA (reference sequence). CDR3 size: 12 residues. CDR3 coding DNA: TGCAGTGCTAGTTTATTTCAAGAGACCCAGTACCTC. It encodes CSASLFQETQYL.

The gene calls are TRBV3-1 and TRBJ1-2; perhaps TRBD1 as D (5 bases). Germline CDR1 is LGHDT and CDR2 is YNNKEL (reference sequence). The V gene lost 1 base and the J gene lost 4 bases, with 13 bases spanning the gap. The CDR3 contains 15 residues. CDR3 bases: TGTGCCAGCAGCCAAGTGTTCAGGGATCTCTATGGCTACACCTTC. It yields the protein CASSQVFRDLYGYTF.